The clone carrying this T cell receptor (beta chain) was counted between two and nine times. Its antigen is unidentified. This table comes from immunoSEQ multiplex PCR, and its TCRdb copy is limited to in-frame clones, with some not included. The sample includes 190,000 or so clones, about 86% of them seen just once. Germline CDR1 and CDR2: MNHEY and SMNVEV (reference sequence). V was shortened by 4 bases and J by 1 base, with 14 bases between the two germline ends. The CDR3 contains 15 residues. The data were obtained in a study of cytomegalovirus exposure and HLA in healthy donors. The 120-subject validation cohort, separate from the 666-subject first cohort, included the donors. Overall study findings and caveats: Using the classifier, cytomegalovirus status was reportedly diagnosed with high specificity and sensitivity. The listing of approximately 160 TCR beta chains classed them as cytomegalovirus-associated. In a later analysis, first-cohort TCR clusters were found to tend to co-occur in the approximately 120 validation repertoires.

Source material: PBMCs. The chain couples TRBV27 to TRBJ2-7; the D gene is possibly TRBD1 (6 bases). The sequence derives from a woman under 30 in good health and CMV-seropositive. Written as DNA, the CDR3 is TGTGCCAGCAGTTATAGGACAGAACTTTCCTACGAGCAGTACTTC. This translates into CASSYRTELSYEQYF.